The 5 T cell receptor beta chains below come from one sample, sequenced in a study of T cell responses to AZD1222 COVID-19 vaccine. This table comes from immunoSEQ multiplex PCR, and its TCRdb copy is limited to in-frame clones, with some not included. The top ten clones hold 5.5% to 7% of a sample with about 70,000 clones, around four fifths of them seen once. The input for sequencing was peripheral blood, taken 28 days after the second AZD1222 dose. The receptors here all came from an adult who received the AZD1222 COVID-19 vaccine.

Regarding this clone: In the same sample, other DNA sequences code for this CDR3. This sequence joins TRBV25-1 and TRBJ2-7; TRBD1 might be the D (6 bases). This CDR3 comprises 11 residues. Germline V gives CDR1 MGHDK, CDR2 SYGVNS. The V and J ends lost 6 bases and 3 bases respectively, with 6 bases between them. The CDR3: CASRQGYEQYF. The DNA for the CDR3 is TGTGCCAGCAGACAGGGCTACGAGCAGTACTTC.

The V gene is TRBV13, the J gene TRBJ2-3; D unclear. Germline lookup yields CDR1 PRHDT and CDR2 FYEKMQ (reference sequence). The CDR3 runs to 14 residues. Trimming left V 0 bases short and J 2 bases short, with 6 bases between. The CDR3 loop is CASSLGGYTDTQYF. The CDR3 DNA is TGTGCCAGCAGCTTAGGGGGGTACACAGATACGCAGTATTTT.

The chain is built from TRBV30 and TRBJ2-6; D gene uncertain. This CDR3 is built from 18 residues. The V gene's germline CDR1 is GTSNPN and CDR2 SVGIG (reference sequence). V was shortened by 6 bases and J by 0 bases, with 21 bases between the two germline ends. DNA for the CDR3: TGTGCCTGTACCTTCCTCGACAACACCTACTCTGGGGCCAACGTCCTGACTTTC. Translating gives CACTFLDNTYSGANVLTF.

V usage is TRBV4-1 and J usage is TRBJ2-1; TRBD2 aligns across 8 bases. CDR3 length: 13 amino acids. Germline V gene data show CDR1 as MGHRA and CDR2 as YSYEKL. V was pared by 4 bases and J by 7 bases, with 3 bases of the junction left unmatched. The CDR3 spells CASSPRGGNEQFF. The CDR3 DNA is TGCGCCAGCAGCCCTCGGGGGGGGAATGAGCAGTTCTTC.

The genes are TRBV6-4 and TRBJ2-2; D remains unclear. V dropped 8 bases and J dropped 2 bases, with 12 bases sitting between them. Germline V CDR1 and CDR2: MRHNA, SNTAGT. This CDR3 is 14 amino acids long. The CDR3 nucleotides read TGTGCCAGCCGCCGAGAAAGTAACACCGGGGAGCTGTTTTTT. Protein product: CASRRESNTGELFF.